Listed below are T cell receptor beta chains from one sample, sequenced in a study of T cell responses to AZD1222 COVID-19 vaccine. Data came from immunoSEQ multiplex PCR; TCRdb stores just in-frame clones and leaves some out. The table shows roughly 100,000 clones, with 88% occurring only once. The sample here was peripheral blood, taken on day 0 of AZD1222 vaccination. All receptors derive from an adult in good health. Both conserved end residues are part of each CDR3. A D gene is named only where the DNA matches it firmly. Part of the rows lack a size; the others show once, few, many or a class for expanded clones.

d_gene,j_gene,v_gene,abundance,len,CDR3aa,CDR3nt
TRBD2,TRBJ2-3,TRBV24-1,-,16,CATRPERGKITDTQYF,TGTGCCACCCGACCTGAGCGGGGGAAAATCACAGATACGCAGTATTTT
-,TRBJ1-6,TRBV6-2/TRBV6-3,-,16,CASRPLRDFGNSPLHF,TGTGCCAGCAGACCTTTAAGGGACTTCGGTAATTCACCCCTCCACTTT
TRBD2,TRBJ2-3,TRBV24-1,-,15,CATGGLAEGVDTQYF,TGTGCCACCGGAGGACTAGCGGAGGGAGTAGATACGCAGTATTTT
-,TRBJ2-6,TRBV5-5,-,15,CASSTQLSGANVLTF,TGTGCCAGCAGCACACAGCTCTCTGGGGCCAACGTCCTGACTTTC
-,TRBJ1-2,TRBV6-7,-,14,CASRSAGRGGGYTF,TGTGCCAGCAGAAGTGCCGGGCGGGGAGGTGGCTACACCTTC
-,TRBJ1-3,TRBV6-5,-,12,CASISAGNTIYF,TGTGCCAGTATAAGCGCTGGAAACACCATATATTTT
TRBD1,TRBJ1-1,TRBV4-3,once,16,CASSPYMTGGKTEAFF,TGCGCCAGCAGCCCCTATATGACAGGGGGGAAGACTGAAGCTTTCTTT
TRBD2,TRBJ2-2,TRBV2,medium-sized,13,CASRRLASGELFF,TGTGCCAGCAGGAGACTAGCGTCCGGGGAGCTGTTTTTT
-,TRBJ2-7,TRBV18,once,15,CASSPTAQRSSEQYF,TGTGCCAGCTCACCCACTGCACAACGAAGCAGCGAGCAGTACTTC
-,TRBJ2-1,TRBV5-6,-,12,CASSLGSGEQFF,TGTGCCAGCAGCTTGGGTTCGGGTGAGCAGTTCTTC
TRBD1,TRBJ2-1,TRBV15,-,13,CATSKPTGGLRFF,TGTGCCACCAGCAAGCCGACAGGGGGCTTACGGTTCTTC
TRBD2,TRBJ2-1,TRBV6-2/TRBV6-3,-,15,CASSQGLAGVYEQFF,TGTGCCAGCAGTCAAGGACTAGCGGGAGTCTATGAGCAGTTCTTC
-,TRBJ1-1,TRBV2,-,13,CASSPGGHTEAFF,TGTGCCAGCAGTCCCGGGGGCCACACTGAAGCTTTCTTT
TRBD1,TRBJ1-2,TRBV6-5,-,10,CASDRDGYTF,TGTGCCAGTGACAGGGACGGCTACACCTTC
-,TRBJ1-2,TRBV6-5,-,14,CASSPGRFGYGYTF,TGTGCCAGCAGCCCAGGGCGTTTTGGCTATGGCTACACCTTC
-,TRBJ1-5,TRBV18,-,17,CASSLGGPGGVVQPQHF,TGTGCCAGCTCACTAGGAGGTCCGGGAGGGGTAGTTCAGCCCCAGCATTTT
TRBD1,TRBJ2-7,TRBV11-2,many,14,CASSFTGGSYEQYF,TGTGCCAGCAGTTTCACAGGGGGCTCCTACGAGCAGTACTTC
-,TRBJ2-7,TRBV3-1/TRBV3-2,-,13,CASSPLEFHEQYF,TGTGCCAGCAGTCCTTTAGAGTTCCACGAGCAGTACTTC
TRBD1,TRBJ1-6,TRBV7-2,-,14,CASSLGQGGSPLHF,TGTGCCAGCAGCTTAGGACAGGGCGGGTCACCCCTCCACTTT
-,TRBJ2-7,TRBV23-1,-,16,CASSQSPGAGDYEQYF,TGCGCCAGCAGTCAATCGCCGGGGGCGGGAGATTACGAGCAGTACTTC
TRBD1,TRBJ1-3,TRBV3-1/TRBV3-2,-,14,CASSQTGAGNTIYF,TGTGCCAGCAGCCAAACAGGGGCAGGAAACACCATATATTTT
TRBD1,TRBJ2-5,TRBV27,-,16,CASRASGQGQIETQYF,TGTGCCAGCAGGGCGTCGGGACAGGGTCAGATTGAGACCCAGTACTTC
-,TRBJ2-3,TRBV3-1/TRBV3-2,-,13,CASSQVFTDTQYF,TGTGCCAGCAGCCAAGTTTTCACAGATACGCAGTATTTT
TRBD1,TRBJ1-2,TRBV7-2,-,15,CASSLLAQGRDGYTF,TGTGCCAGCAGCCTGCTCGCACAGGGGAGAGATGGCTACACCTTC
-,TRBJ1-4,TRBV7-9,-,13,CASSPPTNEKLFF,TGTGCCAGCAGCCCGCCGACTAATGAAAAACTGTTTTTT
TRBD2,TRBJ2-7,TRBV28,-,16,CASSPGLAGGTYEQYF,TGTGCCAGCAGTCCGGGACTAGCGGGAGGGACCTACGAGCAGTACTTC
-,TRBJ1-5,TRBV4-3,-,15,CASSQEAGINQPQHF,TGCGCCAGCAGCCAAGAAGCGGGGATCAATCAGCCCCAGCATTTT
-,TRBJ1-1,TRBV19,-,16,CASRLGRGALNTEAFF,TGTGCCAGTAGGTTGGGGCGGGGCGCATTGAACACTGAAGCTTTCTTT
-,TRBJ2-1,TRBV21-1,once,15,CASRGRGLGKNEQFF,TGTGCCAGCAGAGGGAGGGGACTAGGTAAAAATGAGCAGTTCTTC
-,TRBJ1-3,TRBV7-2,-,14,CASSPTEIIYTIYF,TGTGCCAGCAGCCCGACAGAAATTATTTACACCATATATTTT
TRBD1,TRBJ1-1,TRBV6-5,-,14,CASYPGGGGTEAFF,TGTGCCAGCTATCCAGGGGGGGGAGGCACTGAAGCTTTCTTT
TRBD1,TRBJ2-1,TRBV7-2,-,13,CASSPGQEREQFF,TGTGCCAGCAGCCCGGGACAGGAGAGAGAGCAGTTCTTC
-,TRBJ2-7,TRBV5-1,-,12,CASSLEGYEQYF,TGCGCCAGCAGCTTGGAGGGCTACGAGCAGTACTTC
-,TRBJ1-5,TRBV6-2/TRBV6-3,-,15,CASSYEVISNQPQHF,TGTGCCAGCAGTTACGAGGTTATCAGCAATCAGCCCCAGCATTTT
TRBD1,TRBJ1-1,TRBV9,-,14,CASSLGTVNTEAFF,TGTGCCAGCAGCCTCGGGACAGTGAACACTGAAGCTTTCTTT
-,TRBJ2-7,TRBV3-1/TRBV3-2,-,13,CASGSVTSYEQYF,TGTGCCAGCGGGTCAGTAACCTCCTACGAGCAGTACTTC
-,TRBJ1-2,TRBV19,-,15,CASSASPPRYYGYTF,TGTGCCAGTAGTGCTTCCCCGCCCAGGTACTATGGCTACACCTTC
-,TRBJ1-3,TRBV3-1/TRBV3-2,-,14,CASSQSGSGNTIYF,TGTGCCAGCAGCCAGTCGGGCTCTGGAAACACCATATATTTT
-,TRBJ2-3,TRBV7-2,-,17,CASSLVGGPISTDTQYF,TGTGCCAGCAGCTTAGTCGGGGGCCCTATTAGCACAGATACGCAGTATTTT
-,TRBJ1-6,TRBV6-5,-,15,CATRQGEGKGTPLHF,TGTGCCACCCGGCAAGGGGAAGGGAAGGGGACACCCCTCCACTTT
-,TRBJ2-7,TRBV6-5,-,16,CASSYPVGAGGYEQYF,TGTGCCAGCAGTTACCCCGTAGGAGCGGGCGGCTACGAGCAGTACTTC
-,TRBJ2-2,TRBV3-1/TRBV3-2,-,15,CASSQDGSYTGELFF,TGTGCCAGCAGCCAAGATGGCAGCTACACCGGGGAGCTGTTTTTT
-,TRBJ2-3,TRBV7-2,once,15,CASSIPGDRTDTQYF,TGTGCCAGCAGCATCCCAGGAGACCGCACAGATACGCAGTATTTT
TRBD2,TRBJ2-7,TRBV6-5,-,15,CASSYGSLGGNEQYF,TGTGCCAGCAGTTACGGGTCGTTGGGGGGGAACGAGCAGTACTTC
-,TRBJ1-2,TRBV3-1/TRBV3-2,-,13,CASSLDGPYGYTF,TGTGCCAGCAGCCTAGATGGCCCGTATGGCTACACCTTC
TRBD1,TRBJ1-1,TRBV19,once,20,CASFDPGQGRVDGIDTEAFF,TGTGCCAGTTTCGACCCGGGACAGGGAAGGGTCGATGGAATCGATACTGAAGCTTTCTTT
-,TRBJ2-5,TRBV27,-,14,CASSPLLGQETQYF,TGTGCCAGCAGCCCCTTATTAGGCCAAGAGACCCAGTACTTC
-,TRBJ1-2,TRBV19,-,13,CASSIKSGHGYTF,TGTGCCAGTAGTATAAAGTCAGGACATGGCTACACCTTC
-,TRBJ1-2,TRBV6-5,-,14,CASSDGGLFSGYTF,TGTGCCAGCAGCGACGGGGGGCTATTCTCTGGCTACACCTTC
TRBD1,TRBJ1-2,TRBV5-4,-,12,CASSFGTVGYTF,TGTGCCAGCAGCTTTGGGACAGTTGGCTACACCTTC
TRBD1,TRBJ2-7,TRBV10-2,once,16,CASSESPETGGYEQYF,TGCGCCAGCAGTGAGTCACCGGAGACAGGGGGCTACGAGCAGTACTTC
-,TRBJ2-5,TRBV28,-,13,CASTGGQVETQYF,TGTGCCAGCACCGGGGGGCAGGTGGAGACCCAGTACTTC
TRBD1,TRBJ2-1,TRBV9,-,17,CASSRDPLGTEYNEQFF,TGTGCCAGCAGCCGCGATCCCCTAGGGACAGAGTACAATGAGCAGTTCTTC
-,TRBJ1-2,TRBV27,-,12,CASRGVAYGYTF,TGTGCCAGCAGGGGGGTAGCCTATGGCTACACCTTC
-,TRBJ2-7,TRBV29-1,-,12,CSVEGGAYEQYF,TGCAGCGTTGAAGGGGGAGCCTACGAGCAGTACTTC
-,TRBJ1-2,TRBV9,-,16,CASSLTGQGGDYGYTF,TGTGCCAGCAGCCTAACCGGCCAGGGAGGCGACTATGGCTACACCTTC
-,TRBJ2-1,TRBV6-1,once,11,CASSDLSEQFF,TGTGCCAGCAGTGATCTTTCTGAGCAGTTCTTC
TRBD2,TRBJ2-1,TRBV18,-,17,CASSFRTSGSAHNEQFF,TGTGCCAGCTCGTTTAGGACTAGCGGGAGTGCGCACAATGAGCAGTTCTTC